These 16 T cell receptor beta chains originate from one sample sequenced in a study of T cells in Graves' hyperthyroidism and ophthalmopathy. TCR beta CDR3 region amplification was performed from RNA transcripts. The TCR CDR3 was amplified in a first-round RT-PCR using the HTBI primer set. MiXCR, applied by TCRdb to the multiplex PCR reads, yields one record per CDR3 protein. The table shows about 360,000 distinct CDR3 sequences, with about 13% occurring only once. The sequenced sample was blood. These receptor sequences come from a man aged 25-45 years with Graves' hyperthyroidism that later progressed to Graves' ophthalmopathy.

This clonotype showed up many times. This sequence joins TRBV28 and TRBJ2-7, with 8 bases matching TRBD1. The CDR3 loop spans 15 amino acids. Losses at the gene ends were 4 bases for V and 1 base for J; bases not matched to a gene: 6. Germline CDR1 MDHEN, CDR2 SYDVKM. Here the CDR3 reads CASSWTGLLSYEQYF. The CDR3 coding sequence is TGTGCCAGCAGTTGGACAGGGCTGTTATCCTACGAGCAGTACTTC.

The sample holds many counts of this clonotype. The CDR3: CASRWEPSTDTQYF. The CDR3 bases are TGTGCCAGCAGATGGGAACCTTCTACAGATACGCAGTATTTT. This rearrangement joins TRBV12-3 or TRBV12-4 to TRBJ2-3; no definite D call. The length of the CDR3 is 14 residues. The V gene lost 6 bases and the J gene lost 3 bases, with 13 bases spanning the gap.

The J gene is TRBJ1-5, the V gene TRBV5-1; 10 positions agree with TRBD1. V shed 8 bases, J shed 7 bases, and the junction held 12 bases outside the gene matches. This CDR3 is built from 15 residues. Germline V gives CDR1 SGHRS, CDR2 YFSETQ. The CDR3 spells CASQTLPGQGQPQHF. CDR3 sequence (DNA): TGCGCCAGTCAGACACTGCCGGGACAGGGGCAGCCCCAGCATTTT. Looking up the rest from reference TRBV5-1 and TRBJ1-5 gives the full variable domain: KAGVTQTPRYLIKTRGQQVTLSCSPISGHRSVSWYQQTPGQGLQFLFEYFSETQRNKGNFPGRFSGRQFSNSRSEMNVSTLELGDSALYLCASQTLPGQGQPQHFGDGTRLSIL.

This clonotype was recorded at least ten times. The rearrangement joins TRBV7-9 to TRBJ1-4, with D perhaps matching TRBD1 (6 bases). The CDR3 spans 15 residues. V was cut by 3 bases and J by 4 bases, with 12 bases left in between. The germline CDR1 and CDR2 sequences are SEHNR and FQNEAQ (reference sequence). CDR3 region: CASSFTPQGNEKLFF. Here the CDR3 DNA reads TGTGCCAGCAGCTTTACTCCACAGGGTAATGAAAAACTGTTTTTT.

This clonotype was seen repeatedly, ten times or more. The rearrangement uses TRBV5-1 and TRBJ2-3; the match to TRBD1 covers 7 bases. The CDR3 totals 15 residues. V lost 4 bases and J lost 1; bases outside the gene matches: 6. From germline, CDR1 is SGHRS and CDR2 YFSETQ. The CDR3 region is CASSVGQPRTDTQYF. The CDR3 nucleotides are TGCGCCAGCAGCGTGGGACAGCCCCGCACAGATACGCAGTATTTT.

The table lists this clonotype with many counts. The rearrangement links TRBV7-9 to TRBJ2-7; TRBD1 agrees at 11 bases. After removal of 1 base from V and 2 bases from J, the junction contained 1 base not matched to a gene. The CDR3 is made up of 15 amino acids. The germline CDR1 and CDR2 sequences are SEHNR and FQNEAQ (reference sequence). This chain's CDR3 is CASSLVGQGAYEQYF. As DNA, the CDR3 is TGTGCCAGCAGCTTAGTGGGACAGGGGGCCTACGAGCAGTACTTC.

In its sample, this clonotype was seen a few times. The chain links TRBV15 to TRBJ2-7; D is unresolved. Germline CDR1 is LNHNV and CDR2 is YYDKDF (reference sequence). V was shortened by 1 base and J by 0 bases, with 10 bases between the two germline ends. The CDR3 runs 15 residues. The CDR3 region has the DNA TGTGCCACCAGCAGAGCGCAGACCGTCTCCTACGAGCAGTACTTC. This gives the protein CATSRAQTVSYEQYF.

The chain is built from TRBV28 and TRBJ2-1, with D hard to call. V lost 6 bases and J 10 bases, leaving 22 bases between the germline ends. Germline CDR1 MDHEN, CDR2 SYDVKM. There are 15 residues in the CDR3. This chain's CDR3 is CASSYVGPGHGEQFF. Written as DNA, the CDR3 is TGTGCCAGCAGCTACGTCGGACCCGGGCATGGGGAGCAGTTCTTC.

This clonotype has a handful of counts. J is TRBJ2-2 and V is TRBV6-1, with D perhaps TRBD1 (6 bases). Trimming took off 7 bases at V and 5 bases at J, with 20 bases between the two ends. Germline V gives CDR1 MNHNS, CDR2 SASEGT. The CDR3 is 16 residues long. The CDR3: CASIRSVGASTGELFF. CDR3 coding DNA: TGTGCCAGCATCCGAAGTGTGGGGGCGAGTACCGGGGAGCTGTTTTTT.

Many counts were recorded for this clonotype. CDR3 region: CASSLGGLNYEQYF. DNA for the CDR3: TGTGCCAGCAGCTTGGGAGGGTTGAACTACGAGCAGTACTTC. This chain connects TRBV5-6 to TRBJ2-7; possibly TRBD2 for D (5 bases). Trimming pared 0 bases from V and 3 bases from J, leaving 10 bases between. This CDR3 comprises 14 residues. Germline V gene lookup returns CDR1 SGHDT and CDR2 YYEEEE.

The table lists this clonotype with a count of one. V gene TRBV9 combines with J gene TRBJ1-1, with 7 bases that match TRBD1. V lost 3 bases, J lost 4 bases, and 9 bases stayed unmatched. Germline V gene lookup returns CDR1 SGDLS and CDR2 YYNGEE. The CDR3 sequence is 15 residues long. The DNA for the CDR3 is TGTGCCAGCAGCGCAGCGACAGGGTATAGCACTGAAGCTTTCTTT. Translation: CASSAATGYSTEAFF.

This clonotype came up many times. This chain connects TRBV18 to TRBJ1-5; 7 bases line up with TRBD1. Germline lookup yields CDR1 KGHSH and CDR2 LQKENI. The junction had 14 bases not matched to a gene; V was cut back by 2 bases and J by 13 bases. The CDR3 has 15 residues. The CDR3 DNA reads as TGTGCCAGCTCACCAGATGGAATAGGGGGCGGATCACAGCATTTT. Protein sequence: CASSPDGIGGGSQHF.

This clonotype was seen once. The chain carries TRBV10-3 and TRBJ2-3, with 15 nucleotides matching TRBD2. CDR1 is ENHRY and CDR2 is SYGVKD in the germline V gene. V lost 3 bases and J lost 4; bases outside the gene matches: 2. The CDR3 spans 16 residues. The CDR3 bases are TGTGCCATCAGTGATGGACTAGCGGGGGGGCCAGATACGCAGTATTTT. Amino acids: CAISDGLAGGPDTQYF.

CDR3 protein: CSVELAGANTGELFF. In DNA, the CDR3 is TGCAGCGTTGAGCTAGCGGGGGCGAACACCGGGGAGCTGTTTTTT. V gene TRBV29-1 combines with J gene TRBJ2-2; 10 bases line up with TRBD2. This CDR3 contains 15 residues. The germline gives CDR1 SQVTM, CDR2 ANQGSEA. Trimming cost V 3 bases and J 0 bases; bases outside gene matches: 1.

Concerning this clonotype itself: At one of its ends the junction is not consistent with the germline gene, which may arise from a read error. The chain has TRBV5-1 and TRBJ2-4, with D perhaps TRBD1 (6 bases). CDR1 and CDR2 from the germline V gene are SGHRS and YFSETQ. There are 14 residues in the CDR3. The CDR3 coding sequence is TGCGCCTGCAGCTTGGGGGCGGCCAAAAACATTCAGTACTTC. Protein sequence: CACSLGAAKNIQYF.

This clonotype was counted between two and nine times. The CDR3 DNA reads as TGTGCCACCAGTGATTGGGGGACAGGGGGAGGCGAGACCCAGTACTTC. Translating it yields CATSDWGTGGGETQYF. The chain employs TRBV24-1 and TRBJ2-5; 11 bases align to TRBD1. V was pared by 2 bases and J by 5 bases, with 6 bases of the junction left unmatched. Germline CDR1 and CDR2: KGHDR and SFDVKD. This CDR3 is built from 16 residues.